Below, 3 T cell receptor beta chains from the same sample are listed, as sequenced in a study of cytomegalovirus exposure and HLA in healthy donors. Use of 60 Vbeta and 13 Jbeta primers characterized the PCR. Sequencing was performed with immunoSEQ multiplex PCR; in TCRdb, only in-frame clones are kept and a portion is missing. The sample has 84,000 or so clones; under 85% are singletons. The sample taken for sequencing was PBMCs. These receptors all stem from a man aged 25 to 40 in good health and CMV-seronegative.

About this clone itself: This CDR3 fails to terminate in the conserved phenylalanine or tryptophan, so it likely reflects a read error. The chain combines TRBV4-2 with TRBJ1-2; TRBD1 matches at 7 bases. The germline V gene has CDR1 LGHNA and CDR2 YNFKEQ. CDR3 size: 15 residues. J lost 5 bases, V lost 7 bases, and 13 bases had no gene match. The CDR3 spells CASTDTGAKEYGYTV. In DNA, the CDR3 is TGTGCCAGCACCGATACAGGGGCGAAGGAGTATGGCTACACCGTC.

This sequence joins TRBV5-8 and TRBJ2-7, with 11 bases lining up with TRBD1. V dropped 0 bases and J dropped 2; count of bases not matched to a gene: 1. The CDR3 has 15 amino acids. The germline V gene has CDR1 SGHTS and CDR2 YDEGEE. The DNA for the CDR3 is TGTGCCAGCAGCTTGGTGGGACAGGGGGCCTACGAGCAGTACTTC. This translates into CASSLVGQGAYEQYF.

This chain uses TRBV7-9 with TRBJ1-4, with 7 bases fitting TRBD1. Germline V gives CDR1 SEHNR, CDR2 FQNEAQ (reference sequence). V lost 4 bases and J lost 2; bases outside the gene matches: 7. The CDR3 is 16 residues long. CDR3 sequence (DNA): TGTGCCAGCAGCTCAACTAAGGGACAGACTAATGAAAAACTGTTTTTT. Translated: CASSSTKGQTNEKLFF.